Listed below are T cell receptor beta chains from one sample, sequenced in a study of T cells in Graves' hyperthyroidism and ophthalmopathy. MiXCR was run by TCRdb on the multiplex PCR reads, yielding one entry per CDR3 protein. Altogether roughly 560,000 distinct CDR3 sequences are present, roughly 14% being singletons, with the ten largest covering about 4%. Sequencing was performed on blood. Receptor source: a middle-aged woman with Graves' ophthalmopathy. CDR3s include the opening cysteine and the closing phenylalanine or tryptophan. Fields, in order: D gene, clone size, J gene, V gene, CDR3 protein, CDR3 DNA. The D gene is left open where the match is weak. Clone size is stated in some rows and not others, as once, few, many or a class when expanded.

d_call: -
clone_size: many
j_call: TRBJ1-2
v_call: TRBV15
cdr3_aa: CATSRDIGQTRDGYTF
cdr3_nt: TGTGCCACCAGCAGAGATATCGGACAAACGCGGGACGGCTACACCTTC

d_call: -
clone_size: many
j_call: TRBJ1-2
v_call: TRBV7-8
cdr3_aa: CASSMGHDYGYTF
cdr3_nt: TGTGCCAGCAGCATGGGACATGACTATGGCTACACCTTC

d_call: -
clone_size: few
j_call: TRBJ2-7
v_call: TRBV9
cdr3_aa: CASSAPGAHEQYF
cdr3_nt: TGTGCCAGCAGCGCCCCGGGGGCCCACGAGCAGTACTTC

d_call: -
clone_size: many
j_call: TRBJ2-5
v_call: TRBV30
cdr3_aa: CAWSGDAFQETQYF
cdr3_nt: TGTGCCTGGAGCGGGGACGCTTTCCAAGAGACCCAGTACTTC

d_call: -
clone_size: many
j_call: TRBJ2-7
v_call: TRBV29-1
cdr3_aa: CSVEVGTRYEQYF
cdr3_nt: TGCAGCGTTGAAGTTGGGACAAGATACGAGCAGTACTTC

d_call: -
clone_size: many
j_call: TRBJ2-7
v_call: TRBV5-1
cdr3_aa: CASRYLPGEEQYF
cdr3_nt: TGCGCCAGCAGGTACCTGCCAGGGGAGGAGCAGTACTTC

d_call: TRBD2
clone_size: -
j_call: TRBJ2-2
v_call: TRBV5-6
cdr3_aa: CASRREGPTGELFF
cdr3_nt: TGTGCCAGCAGACGGGAGGGTCCCACCGGGGAGCTGTTTTTT

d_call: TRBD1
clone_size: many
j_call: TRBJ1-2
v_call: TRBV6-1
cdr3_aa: CASSERDRGTTF
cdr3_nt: TGTGCCAGCAGCGAAAGGGACAGGGGTACCACCTTC

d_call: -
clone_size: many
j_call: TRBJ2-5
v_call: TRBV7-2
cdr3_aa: CASSSTQGMYQETQYF
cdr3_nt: TGTGCCAGCAGCTCAACCCAGGGGATGTACCAAGAGACCCAGTACTTC

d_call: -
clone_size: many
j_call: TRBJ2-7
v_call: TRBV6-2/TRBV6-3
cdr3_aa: CAGSYSSDGSYEQYF
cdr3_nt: TGTGCCGGCAGTTACTCCTCGGACGGCTCCTACGAGCAGTACTTC

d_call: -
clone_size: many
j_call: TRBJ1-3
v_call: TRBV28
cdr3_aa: CASSRRGAGNTIYF
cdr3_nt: TGTGCCAGCAGTAGGAGAGGGGCTGGAAACACCATATATTTT

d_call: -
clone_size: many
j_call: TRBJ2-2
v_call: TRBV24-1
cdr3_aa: CATSENRNTGELFF
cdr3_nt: TGTGCCACCAGTGAAAACAGGAACACCGGGGAGCTGTTTTTT

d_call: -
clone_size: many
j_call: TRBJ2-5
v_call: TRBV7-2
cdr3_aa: CASSLIKGMTQETQYF
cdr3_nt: TGTGCCAGCAGCTTAATTAAGGGCATGACGCAAGAGACCCAGTACTTC

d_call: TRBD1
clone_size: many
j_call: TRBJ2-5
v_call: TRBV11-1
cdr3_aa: CASSLPRQGSYQETQYF
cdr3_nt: TGTGCCAGCAGCTTGCCGAGACAGGGCTCGTACCAAGAGACCCAGTACTTC

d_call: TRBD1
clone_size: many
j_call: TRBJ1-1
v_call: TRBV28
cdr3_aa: CASCPSQGWGSEAFF
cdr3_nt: TGTGCCAGCTGCCCTTCACAGGGGTGGGGCTCTGAAGCTTTCTTT

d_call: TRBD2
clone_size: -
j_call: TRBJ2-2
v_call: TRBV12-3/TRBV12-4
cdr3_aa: CASSLVVAGITGELFF
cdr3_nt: TGTGCCAGCAGTTTAGTTGTAGCGGGAATCACCGGGGAGCTGTTTTTT

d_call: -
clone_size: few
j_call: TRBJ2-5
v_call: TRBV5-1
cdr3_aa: CASSLPRTAQETQYF
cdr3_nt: TGCGCCAGCAGCTTGCCAAGGACAGCCCAAGAGACCCAGTACTTC

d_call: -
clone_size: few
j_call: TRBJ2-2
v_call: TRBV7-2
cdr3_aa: CASSLVRGSGELFF
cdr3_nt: TGTGCCAGCAGCTTAGTGCGGGGATCCGGGGAGCTGTTTTTT

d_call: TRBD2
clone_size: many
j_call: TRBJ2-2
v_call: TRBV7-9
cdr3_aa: CASSLDSGGLENTGELFF
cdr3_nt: TGTGCCAGCAGCTTAGACTCGGGGGGACTTGAGAACACCGGGGAGCTGTTTTTT

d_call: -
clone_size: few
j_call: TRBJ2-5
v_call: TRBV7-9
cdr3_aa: CASSGAQVGQYF
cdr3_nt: TGTGCCAGCAGCGGCGCACAAGTGGGCCAGTACTTC

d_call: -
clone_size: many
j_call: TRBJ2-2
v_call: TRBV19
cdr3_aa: CASSMFTGSFPGELFF
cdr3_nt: TGTGCCAGTAGTATGTTTACAGGGTCTTTTCCCGGGGAGCTGTTTTTT

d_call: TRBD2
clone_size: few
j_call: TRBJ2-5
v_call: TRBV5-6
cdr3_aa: CASSSPTSGRETQYF
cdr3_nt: TGTGCCAGCAGCTCCCCCACGAGCGGGAGGGAGACCCAGTACTTC

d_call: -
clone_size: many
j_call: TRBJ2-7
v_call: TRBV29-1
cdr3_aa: CSVEIAASYEQYF
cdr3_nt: TGCAGCGTTGAAATAGCAGCCTCCTACGAGCAGTACTTC

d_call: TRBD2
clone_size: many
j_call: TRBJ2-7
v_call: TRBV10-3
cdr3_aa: CAGQRSSGAPYEQYF
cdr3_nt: TGTGCCGGACAACGTAGTAGCGGGGCCCCCTACGAGCAGTACTTC